This T cell receptor beta chain was captured by sequencing in a study of T cells in women clearing cervical HPV infection. A remark on this clone: Read sequence stops 3 residues before the CDR3 end, and the germline J gene provides the missing end.

TCRdb keeps only in-frame clones here, not all; method: immunoSEQ multiplex PCR. The sample spans under 30,000 clones; the ten largest clones claim 7.5% to 9.5%. Germline V gene sequence: CDR1 SQVTM, CDR2 ANQGSEA. This CDR3 is built from 11 residues. Trimming took 6 bases from V and 5 from J; bases not matched to a gene: 3. This receptor was taken from a woman between 18 and 70 years old with a cervical HPV16 infection that either progressed to CIN3+ or cleared (not recorded which). The rearrangement links TRBV29-1 to TRBJ1-2; 7 nucleotides agree with TRBD1. Sequencing was performed on blood buffy coat. The CDR3 protein is CSVETGYGYTF. CDR3 bases read: TGCAGCGTAGAGACAGGGTATGGC.